This TCR beta chain appears in the sequencing data of a study of blood T cell repertoires in COVID-19. Using immunoSEQ multiplex PCR, the repertoire was profiled, and TCRdb retains in-frame clones only, with some absent. This table holds fewer than 300,000 clones, roughly 84% found once. Germline V gene data show CDR1 as SGHAT and CDR2 as FQNNGV. CDR3 length: 17 residues. With V trimmed by 4 bases and J by 0 bases, 4 bases remained unmatched. The sample consisted of peripheral blood. The chain employs TRBV11-2 and TRBJ2-2, with 11 bases that match TRBD2. This TCR came from a human donor in a cohort sampled during active COVID-19. CDR3 in amino acids: CASSWNSGGANTGELFF. The CDR3 bases are TGTGCCAGCAGCTGGAATAGCGGGGGGGCGAACACCGGGGAGCTGTTTTTT.